The source of this T cell receptor (beta chain) is a study of blood T cell repertoires in COVID-19. With 5 bases clipped from V and 1 base from J, the junction kept 6 bases outside the gene matches. Germline V lookup: CDR1 SGHTA, CDR2 FQGNSA. There are 15 residues in the CDR3. The repertoire was sequenced with immunoSEQ multiplex PCR; TCRdb's copy has only in-frame clones and lacks some. Of about 220,000 clones listed, roughly four fifths were seen once; the top ten hold approximately 1.3%. A note on this clone: The sample holds other DNA sequences that translate to the same CDR3.

The sequence came from a woman aged 35 to 49 with acute COVID-19. What was sequenced was PBMCs or T cells enriched from blood (not recorded which). V and J are TRBV7-2 and TRBJ2-3, with 7 bases matching TRBD2. CDR3 region: CASSPPGLRTDTQYF. CDR3 in DNA: TGTGCCAGCAGCCCCCCGGGACTACGCACAGATACGCAGTATTTT.